The 9 T cell receptor beta chains given below trace back to one sample, sequenced in a study of memory CD4+ T cells and cytomegalovirus serostatus. Single viable CD3+CD4+CD8-CD45RO+ cells were sorted as the memory CD4+ T cells. Repertoires were generated with immunoSEQ multiplex PCR, while TCRdb's copy carries only in-frame clones and drops some. The sample includes 46,000 or so clones, under 80% of them seen just once. Sequencing was performed on memory CD4+ T cells from blood. These receptors all stem from an adult in good health and CMV-seronegative.

The chain is built from TRBV7-2 and TRBJ2-2, with TRBD2 identical over 11 bases. Germline CDR1 SGHTA, CDR2 FQGNSA. The junction had 7 bases not matched to a gene; V was cut back by 5 bases and J by 8 bases. This CDR3 has 15 residues. The CDR3 sequence: CASSLGTSGVGELFF. In nucleotides, the CDR3 is TGTGCCAGCAGCCTCGGGACTAGCGGAGTTGGGGAGCTGTTTTTT. The variable domain in full, with the rest retrieved from reference TRBV7-2 and TRBJ2-2, is GAGVSQSPSNKVTEKGKDVELRCDPISGHTALYWYRQSLGQGLEFLIYFQGNSAPDKSGLPSDRFSAERTGGSVSTLTIQRTQQEDSAVYLCASSLGTSGVGELFFGEGSRLTVL.

In its sample, this clone was seen a few times. The genes are TRBV2 and TRBJ2-2; either TRBD1 or TRBD2 may fit D (7 bases each). This CDR3 spans 14 amino acids. Germline V gives CDR1 SNHLY, CDR2 FYNNEI. Trimming stripped 7 bases from V and 6 bases from J, with 15 bases between. The CDR3 reads CASNRPGGAGELFF. Here the CDR3 DNA reads TGTGCCAGCAACAGACCAGGGGGGGCCGGGGAGCTGTTTTTT. Complete variable domain (other parts from reference TRBV2 and TRBJ2-2): EPEVTQTPSHQVTQMGQEVILRCVPISNHLYFYWYRQILGQKVEFLVSFYNNEISEKSEIFDDQFSVERPDGSNFTLKIRSTKLEDSAMYFCASNRPGGAGELFFGEGSRLTVL.

The chain carries TRBV6-6 and TRBJ2-7; D is unresolved. CDR1 MNHNY and CDR2 SVGAGI come from the germline V gene (reference sequence). This CDR3 is 12 amino acids long. Trimming took 5 bases from V and 1 from J, leaving 6 bases between them. CDR3 DNA: TGTGCCAGCAGTCCCCCGTCCTACGAGCAGTACTTC. Residues: CASSPPSYEQYF.

The V call is TRBV11-2, the J call TRBJ2-7; D gene unclear. CDR3 size: 13 residues. Per the germline V gene, CDR1 is SGHAT and CDR2 is FQNNGV. The germline V and J ends were trimmed by 6 bases and 6 bases, with 15 bases remaining between them. CDR3 nucleotides: TGTGCCAGCAGTCCGTCCTTTACGGGCGAGCAGTACTTC. It encodes CASSPSFTGEQYF.

The chain combines TRBV4-2 with TRBJ2-3; TRBD2 might be the D (5 bases). The CDR3 spans 15 residues. V was cut by 0 bases and J by 6 bases, with 13 bases left in between. Germline V gene sequence: CDR1 LGHNA, CDR2 YNFKEQ. The CDR3 is CASSQESRGSDTQYF. The CDR3 DNA is TGTGCCAGCAGCCAAGAGAGTAGAGGGTCGGATACGCAGTATTTT.

This chain connects TRBV18 to TRBJ1-1; 8 nucleotides match TRBD1. The CDR3 covers 15 residues. CDR1 is KGHSH, CDR2 LQKENI, per germline. After removal of 2 bases from V and 3 bases from J, the junction contained 5 bases not matched to a gene. This CDR3 reads CASSPTNRGDTEAFF. CDR3 nucleotides: TGTGCCAGCTCACCAACGAACAGGGGGGACACTGAAGCTTTCTTT.

This clone came up once. V usage is TRBV5-1 and J usage is TRBJ2-3; D tentatively fits TRBD1 or TRBD2 (6 bases each). The length of the CDR3 is 15 residues. V gave up 4 bases and J gave up 1 base, with 13 bases separating them. In germline, CDR1 is SGHRS, CDR2 YFSETQ. For the CDR3, the DNA is TGCGCCAGCAGCCTCAAGAGGGGGGGCACAGATACGCAGTATTTT. Its translation: CASSLKRGGTDTQYF.

This clone was seen a few times. The gene calls are TRBV14 and TRBJ2-2; no reliable D call. From germline, CDR1 is SGHDN and CDR2 FVKESK. Trimming shortened V by 1 base and J by 4 bases, and 13 bases separated the two germline ends. The CDR3 contains 16 residues. The CDR3 loop reads CASSQVLGRGTGELFF. CDR3 DNA sequence: TGTGCCAGCAGCCAAGTGCTCGGGCGAGGCACCGGGGAGCTGTTTTTT.

This chain connects TRBV7-8 to TRBJ2-6, with D unclear. CDR1 and CDR2 from the germline V gene are SGHVS and FQNEAQ. The V end lost 7 bases, the J end lost 2 bases, and 9 bases lay between the germline ends. The length of the CDR3 is 14 residues. The CDR3 DNA sequence: TGTGCCAGCACCCGGGTAGCTGGGGCCAACGTCCTGACTTTC. This sequence encodes CASTRVAGANVLTF.